Listed below are T cell receptor beta chains from one sample, sequenced in a study of shared T cell receptors in the human thymus. The repertoire was sequenced with immunoSEQ multiplex PCR; TCRdb's copy has only in-frame clones and lacks some. This table has some 700,000 clones, roughly 88% appearing once. These data were also reused for a study on human thymus T cells.

The specimen sequenced was thymocytes. These receptors were obtained from a girl under three years old with a congenital heart defect. The CDR3 runs from the conserved cysteine through the conserved F or W. Fields, in order: J gene, V gene, D gene, clone size, CDR3 DNA, CDR3 protein. The D gene is left open where the match is weak. Only part of the rows carry a size: once, few, many, or a class if the clone is expanded.

>TRBJ1-2|TRBV2|NA|NA
TGTGCCAGCAGTGAACGGGGGGCGAACTATGGCTACACCTTC
CASSERGANYGYTF
>TRBJ2-3|TRBV14|NA|NA
TGTGCCAGCAGCCAGACGGGGGGCACAGATACGCAGTATTTT
CASSQTGGTDTQYF
>TRBJ2-5|TRBV29-1|TRBD2|once
TGCAGCGTTGGGGGACTAGCGGGGGAGCATAGTCCTCAGGAGACCCAGTACTTC
CSVGGLAGEHSPQETQYF
>TRBJ2-5|TRBV19|TRBD2|NA
TGTGCCAGTAGTATAATAGGGGCGGCTAGCGGAAAAGAGACCCAGTACTTC
CASSIIGAASGKETQYF
>TRBJ1-2|TRBV13|TRBD1|NA
TGTGCCAGCAGCTTAGCGGCAGGGGGCAAGGATGGCTACACCTTC
CASSLAAGGKDGYTF
>TRBJ1-2|TRBV5-6|NA|NA
TGTGCCAGCACCCGACTTCGGGTGAAGGCTAACTATGGCTACACCTTC
CASTRLRVKANYGYTF
>TRBJ2-7|TRBV4-1|TRBD1|NA
TGCGCCAGCAGCCTTCGGGGGACTTCCGGGACAGGGGACTCCTACGAGCAGTACTTC
CASSLRGTSGTGDSYEQYF
>TRBJ1-1|TRBV9|NA|NA
TGTGCCAGCAGCTCCCTGCTAGGCAGTGAGAACACTGAAGCTTTCTTT
CASSSLLGSENTEAFF
>TRBJ1-1|TRBV9|NA|NA
TGTGCCAGCAGCGTAGGGCAGGGTAGGTCTGAGGCTTTCTTT
CASSVGQGRSEAFF
>TRBJ2-1|TRBV6-5|NA|NA
TGTGCCAGCAGTTTTCTAGCTGGGGTGTTAAATGAGCAGTTCTTC
CASSFLAGVLNEQFF
>TRBJ2-1|TRBV18|TRBD2|NA
TGTGCCAGCTCACCATGGGGACTAGCGGGGGCATCCTACAATGAGCAGTTCTTC
CASSPWGLAGASYNEQFF
>TRBJ1-3|TRBV18|TRBD1|NA
TGTGCCAGCTCATACGTCACAGGGGGCCCTGGAAACACCATATATTTT
CASSYVTGGPGNTIYF
>TRBJ1-1|TRBV28|NA|NA
TGTGCCACGCGGGGCCTCCTGAACACTGAAGCTTTCTTT
CATRGLLNTEAFF
>TRBJ2-7|TRBV5-6|NA|NA
TGTGCCAGCAGCCCTACGCCAGGGGACAAGACCTACGAGCAGTACTTC
CASSPTPGDKTYEQYF
>TRBJ1-5|TRBV5-4|TRBD1|NA
TGTGCCAGCAGCTTGGGTTTTGGAGGGGGCCAGCCCCAGCATTTT
CASSLGFGGGQPQHF
>TRBJ2-1|TRBV7-3|TRBD2|NA
TGTGCCAGCAGCTTAGGCCCGGGACTAGCCACCCATGAGCAGTTCTTC
CASSLGPGLATHEQFF
>TRBJ1-4|TRBV12-5|TRBD1|NA
TGTGCTAGTGGTTTGGGACAGGGGCGATCGCGGGCTTCGATCACTAATGAAAAACTGTTTTTT
CASGLGQGRSRASITNEKLFF
>TRBJ1-1|TRBV27|TRBD1|NA
TGTGCCAGCAGTCTAACGGGACAGGGCGGCCTGAGACTGAACACTGAAGCTTTCTTT
CASSLTGQGGLRLNTEAFF
>TRBJ2-7|TRBV19|NA|NA
TGTGCCAGTAGCAGGTCAGGGGTCTACGAGCAGTACTTC
CASSRSGVYEQYF
>TRBJ1-5|TRBV5-1|TRBD1|once
TGCGCCAGCAGCTCCGACAGGGATCAGCCCCAGCATTTT
CASSSDRDQPQHF
>TRBJ1-2|TRBV13|NA|NA
TGTGCCAGCAGCTTAGGGACTGACTATGGCTACACCTTC
CASSLGTDYGYTF
>TRBJ1-6|TRBV2|TRBD1|NA
TGTGCCAGCAGTGAAGGAATAGGACAGGGTATCTCTCCCGCTAATTCACCCCTCCACTTT
CASSEGIGQGISPANSPLHF
>TRBJ1-1|TRBV4-3|NA|NA
TGCGCCAGCAGCCAGCTCCCCCGGGGGACCAGGATGAACACTGAAGCTTTCTTT
CASSQLPRGTRMNTEAFF
>TRBJ1-3|TRBV9|NA|NA
TGTGCCAGCAGCGCCCCCAGCTCTGGAAACACCATATATTTT
CASSAPSSGNTIYF
>TRBJ1-3|TRBV6-6|NA|NA
TGTGCCAGCAGTTACGAGGAGTACTCTGGAAACACCATATATTTT
CASSYEEYSGNTIYF
>TRBJ1-6|TRBV5-6|TRBD1|NA
TGTGCCAGCAGGACAGGGGGCACTGGGTATTCACCCCTCCACTTT
CASRTGGTGYSPLHF
>TRBJ1-2|TRBV28|TRBD1|NA
TGTGCCAGCAGTCTTCCAACTGACAGGGCGCATAGTGGCTACACCTTC
CASSLPTDRAHSGYTF
>TRBJ2-7|TRBV29-1|TRBD1|few
TGCAGCGTTGAAGATCGACAGGGGGCTTTCTACGAGCAGTACTTC
CSVEDRQGAFYEQYF
>TRBJ2-1|TRBV30|TRBD1|NA
TGTGCCTGGACCCCGGGACAGACCTACAATGAGCAGTTCTTC
CAWTPGQTYNEQFF
>TRBJ1-6|TRBV12-5|TRBD1|NA
TGTGCTAGTGGGAATCGGGGCCGACCGACAGGGGTAAATTCACCCCTCCACTTT
CASGNRGRPTGVNSPLHF
>TRBJ2-1|TRBV11-3|TRBD2|NA
TGTGCCAGCAGCCTAGCGGGGGGGTACAATGAGCAGTTCTTC
CASSLAGGYNEQFF
>TRBJ2-5|TRBV23-1|NA|NA
TGCGCCAGCAGTCACCGACAGGGAGGCAAACAAGAGACCCAGTACTTC
CASSHRQGGKQETQYF
>TRBJ1-3|TRBV19|TRBD1|NA
TGTGCCAGTAGTAAATCAGGGGGGCAGAGCTCTGGAAACACCATATATTTT
CASSKSGGQSSGNTIYF
>TRBJ1-1|TRBV5-8|NA|once
TGTGCCAGCAGCTGCATTATCCGGAGGCTAGGGACTGAAGCTTTCTTT
CASSCIIRRLGTEAFF
>TRBJ1-1|TRBV5-1|TRBD1|NA
TGCGCCAGCAGCTCCCGAATCAGGGGGGACACTGAAGCTTTCTTT
CASSSRIRGDTEAFF
>TRBJ2-2|TRBV19|TRBD2|NA
TGTGCCAGTAGTATTAGCGGGGGGGAGAACACCGGGGAGCTGTTTTTT
CASSISGGENTGELFF
>TRBJ2-3|TRBV4-1|TRBD2|NA
TGCGCCAGCAGCTTAGCGGGGGTGATCACAGATACGCAGTATTTT
CASSLAGVITDTQYF
>TRBJ1-2|TRBV11-2|NA|NA
TGTGCCAGCAGCTTAGACACAAGTCAGGAACTTTTCTATGGCTACACCTTC
CASSLDTSQELFYGYTF
>TRBJ1-3|TRBV6-6|TRBD1|few
TGTGCCAGCAGTTACTCACCAGGGGGTGGAAACACCATATATTTT
CASSYSPGGGNTIYF
>TRBJ1-2|TRBV4-1|TRBD1|NA
TGCGCCAGCAGCCAAGAGGTTAGGACAGGGTTGTATGGCTACACCTTC
CASSQEVRTGLYGYTF
>TRBJ1-6|TRBV6-5|NA|NA
TGTGCCAGCAGTTACGCGGGACCCCGGGGGGAACCCCTCCACTTT
CASSYAGPRGEPLHF
>TRBJ2-7|TRBV9|NA|NA
TGTGCCAGCAGCGTAGACACCCCCTACGAGCAGTACTTC
CASSVDTPYEQYF
>TRBJ1-6|TRBV10-1|NA|once
TGCGCCAGCAGTGATTATGGACAGCGCTATAATTCACCCCTCCACTTT
CASSDYGQRYNSPLHF
>TRBJ1-1|TRBV4-3|NA|NA
TGCGCCAGCAGCCAGTTTATTCCTCTCCCGAGAACTGAAGCTTTCTTT
CASSQFIPLPRTEAFF
>TRBJ1-4|TRBV28|TRBD1|once
TGTGCCAGCAGTTTGCCGGGACAGATCGCAACTAATGAAAAACTGTTTTTT
CASSLPGQIATNEKLFF
>TRBJ2-3|TRBV14|TRBD2|once
TGTGCCAGCAGCCAAGATCCCGAAGATCCTAGGAACCGACTAGCTCATCGGTGCACAGATACGCAGTATTTT
CASSQDPEDPRNRLAHRCTDTQYF
>TRBJ2-7|TRBV7-9|NA|NA
TGTGCCAGCAGCTTAGCCACTTTTGAGGAGTACGAGCAGTACTTC
CASSLATFEEYEQYF
>TRBJ1-1|TRBV12-5|TRBD1|NA
TGTGCTAGTGGTTGCCGGGACAGAATGGTGCCGGTGAACACTGAAGCTTTCTTT
CASGCRDRMVPVNTEAFF
>TRBJ1-5|TRBV10-2|NA|once
TGCGCCAGCAGTGGAACAGGGTCCCCCTCTTATAGCAATCAGCCCCAGCATTTT
CASSGTGSPSYSNQPQHF